A single sample is the source of the 30 T cell receptor beta chains below, sequenced in a study of blood T cell repertoires in COVID-19. Clones were read by immunoSEQ multiplex PCR, and TCRdb kept only the in-frame ones, dropping some. In the table there are more than 350,000 clones, roughly 84% of which are singletons. Sequenced: PBMCs or T cells enriched from blood (not recorded which). The receptors come from a woman younger than 30 who had been exposed to COVID-19.

This chain joins TRBV3-1 (or the pseudogene TRBV3-2) and TRBJ1-1; D is undetermined. Germline V CDR1 and CDR2: LGHDT, YNNKEL (reference sequence). Trimming removed 4 bases at V and 1 base at J, with 13 bases between. This CDR3 has 15 amino acids. The CDR3 DNA follows: TGTGCCAGCAGCCCCTTCGGGGTTAGGAACACTGAAGCTTTCTTT. Translated, it gives CASSPFGVRNTEAFF.

The chain carries TRBV12-3 or TRBV12-4 and TRBJ2-7; perhaps TRBD1 as D (6 bases). V lost 3 bases and J 5 bases, leaving 8 bases between the germline ends. The CDR3 totals 12 residues. CDR3 in DNA: TGTGCCAGCAGTTTTGGGGGCAACGAGCAGTACTTC. Translating gives CASSFGGNEQYF.

The rearrangement uses TRBV12-3 or TRBV12-4 and TRBJ1-5; the D is unclear. The CDR3 covers 12 residues. Trimming cost V 11 bases and J 2 bases, with 10 bases left between them. CDR3 protein: CALVRGNQPQHF. CDR3 DNA: TGTGCCCTCGTACGGGGCAATCAGCCCCAGCATTTT.

V is TRBV28 and J is TRBJ1-1; a weak D match, TRBD1 (5 bases). The CDR3 extends over 11 amino acids. Trimming took 6 bases from V and 8 from J, leaving 10 bases between them. Germline CDR1 MDHEN, CDR2 SYDVKM. In nucleotides, the CDR3 is TGTGCCAGCAGCGTAAACAGGGAAGCTTTCTTT. The encoded protein is CASSVNREAFF.

The V gene is TRBV20-1, the J gene TRBJ2-1; maybe TRBD1 (5 bases). The CDR3 length is 11 residues. Looked up from germline, CDR1 is DFQATT and CDR2 is SNEGSKA (reference sequence). Trimming pared 5 bases from V and 8 bases from J, leaving 10 bases between. The CDR3: CSALRGDEQFF. CDR3 coding DNA: TGCAGTGCTCTTAGGGGTGATGAGCAGTTCTTC.

The chain is built from TRBV5-8 and TRBJ2-1; 7 bases agree with TRBD1. Germline V lookup: CDR1 SGHTS, CDR2 YDEGEE. The CDR3 has 13 residues. V lost 3 bases and J lost 9; bases outside the gene matches: 6. The CDR3 sequence: CASSSGGLPEQFF. The CDR3 nucleotides are TGTGCCAGCAGCTCAGGGGGTTTGCCTGAGCAGTTCTTC.

The CDR3 DNA follows: TGTGCCAGCAGCAAAGGACAGGTTCCGTATGGCTACACCTTC. This translates into CASSKGQVPYGYTF. This chain connects TRBV5-5 to TRBJ1-2; 7 bases are a match to TRBD1. The length of the CDR3 is 14 residues. Germline trimming cut 4 bases from V and 5 bases from J; bases unmatched to any gene: 8. Germline lookup yields CDR1 SGHKS and CDR2 YYEKEE (reference sequence).

The sample holds one count of this clone. This chain links TRBV7-2 with TRBJ2-3; 10 nucleotides match TRBD2. The junction had 6 bases not matched to a gene; V was cut back by 1 base and J by 2 bases. CDR1 and CDR2 from the germline V gene are SGHTA and FQGNSA. The CDR3 sequence is 17 residues long. This CDR3 is CASSLVPSGSNTDTQYF. The CDR3 nucleotides read TGTGCCAGCAGCTTAGTGCCTAGCGGGAGTAACACAGATACGCAGTATTTT.

The DNA of the CDR3 is TGTGCCAGCAGTTTAGGAACGCGGGCTGGGGCCAACGTCCTGACTTTC. It yields the protein CASSLGTRAGANVLTF. The J gene is TRBJ2-6, the V gene TRBV28, with TRBD2 as a possible D gene (5 bases). Trimming pared 2 bases from V and 2 bases from J, leaving 10 bases between. Germline CDR1 and CDR2: MDHEN and SYDVKM. This CDR3 has 16 amino acids.

This clone was found once. V usage is TRBV7-6 and J usage is TRBJ2-7; possibly TRBD2 for D (5 bases). Germline CDR1 and CDR2: SGHVS and FNYEAQ. This CDR3 contains 14 residues. Trimming shortened V by 8 bases and J by 3 bases, and 17 bases separated the two germline ends. This chain's CDR3 is CASGTGGGYYEQYF. The CDR3 nucleotides are TGTGCCAGCGGTACTGGAGGAGGCTACTACGAGCAGTACTTC.

This clone occurred once. V usage is TRBV7-9 and J usage is TRBJ1-4; D is perhaps TRBD1 (6 bases). The V end lost 6 bases, the J end lost 3 bases, and 8 bases lay between the germline ends. The CDR3 is 13 amino acids. Germline CDR1 reads SEHNR; CDR2 reads FQNEAQ (reference sequence). CDR3 in DNA: TGTGCCAGCAGAGAGGGGGCTAATGAAAAACTGTTTTTT. It yields the protein CASREGANEKLFF.

This clone is a singleton in its sample. The chain combines TRBV28 with TRBJ2-2, with no clear D. The V end lost 4 bases, the J end lost 3 bases, and 3 bases lay between the germline ends. The germline V gene encodes CDR1 MDHEN and CDR2 SYDVKM. The CDR3 has 12 residues. The chain's CDR3 is CASSSDTGELFF. Written as DNA, the CDR3 is TGTGCCAGCAGTTCCGACACCGGGGAGCTGTTTTTT.

V and J are TRBV7-2 and TRBJ2-7, with TRBD2 matching 9 bases. This CDR3 is 15 amino acids long. Germline V gene lookup returns CDR1 SGHTA and CDR2 FQGNSA. Losses at the gene ends were 2 bases for V and 6 bases for J; bases not matched to a gene: 8. CDR3: CASSLMQAGGAEQYF. CDR3 nucleotide sequence: TGTGCCAGCAGCTTAATGCAAGCGGGAGGCGCCGAGCAGTACTTC. Filled out from reference TRBV7-2 and TRBJ2-7, the complete variable domain reads GAGVSQSPSNKVTEKGKDVELRCDPISGHTALYWYRQSLGQGLEFLIYFQGNSAPDKSGLPSDRFSAERTGGSVSTLTIQRTQQEDSAVYLCASSLMQAGGAEQYFGPGTRLTVT.

The DNA for the CDR3 is TGTGCCAGCAGCTTCCTACAGGGGGCAAACAATGAGCAGTTCTTC. It translates to CASSFLQGANNEQFF. The chain joins TRBV7-9 to TRBJ2-1; 9 nucleotides line up with TRBD1. This CDR3 region has 15 residues. Per the germline V gene, CDR1 is SEHNR and CDR2 is FQNEAQ (reference sequence). Trimming cost V 3 bases and J 5 bases; bases outside gene matches: 5.

The chain employs TRBV18 and TRBJ1-4; 8 nucleotides match TRBD1. This CDR3 has 15 residues. Germline CDR1 KGHSH, CDR2 LQKENI. Unmatched junction bases numbered 3, after V lost 5 bases and J lost 1 base. Here the CDR3 reads CASSLTGGTNEKLFF. In DNA, the CDR3 is TGTGCCAGCTCATTAACAGGGGGAACTAATGAAAAACTGTTTTTT.

This clone came up once. The chain combines TRBV28 with TRBJ1-1; 7 bases agree with TRBD1. This CDR3 is 11 amino acids long. Looked up from germline, CDR1 is MDHEN and CDR2 is SYDVKM. V shed 4 bases, J shed 8 bases, and the junction held 1 base outside the gene matches. For the CDR3, the DNA is TGTGCCAGCAGTTCGGACAGGGAAGCTTTCTTT. This codes for CASSSDREAFF.

The rearrangement links TRBV27 to TRBJ1-5; TRBD1 agrees at 7 bases. CDR1 MNHEY and CDR2 SMNVEV come from the germline V gene (reference sequence). Trimming took 0 bases from V and 4 from J; bases not matched to a gene: 0. CDR3 length equals 14 residues. The DNA of the CDR3 is TGTGCCAGCAGTTTATCGACAGGGAATCAGCCCCAGCATTTT. This translates into CASSLSTGNQPQHF.

The chain recombines TRBV24-1 with TRBJ2-1; TRBD2 matches at 10 bases. CDR3 length equals 17 residues. V dropped 4 bases and J dropped 2; count of bases not matched to a gene: 7. CDR1 KGHDR and CDR2 SFDVKD come from the germline V gene. CDR3 loop: CATSDQLAGDPYNEQFF. The CDR3 DNA is TGTGCCACCAGTGACCAGCTAGCGGGAGACCCCTACAATGAGCAGTTCTTC.

Only one count was recorded for this clone. This chain uses TRBV7-9 with TRBJ2-3; 12 bases are shared with TRBD2. Per the germline V gene, CDR1 is SEHNR and CDR2 is FQNEAQ (reference sequence). V trimming: 6 bases; J trimming: 0 bases; junction bases outside the gene matches: 7. The CDR3 has 17 residues. In DNA form, the CDR3 reads TGTGCCAGCAGAGCTGGGACTAGCGGGCCCAGCACAGATACGCAGTATTTT. Its protein is CASRAGTSGPSTDTQYF.

A few counts support this clone. The J gene is TRBJ1-2, the V gene TRBV5-6, with D tentatively TRBD1 (6 bases). Between the trimmed V and J ends, which lost 0 bases and 5 bases, there was a span of 17 bases. This CDR3 has 16 residues. Germline lookup yields CDR1 SGHDT and CDR2 YYEEEE. The CDR3 is CASSLGSGRGPYGYTF. The DNA of the CDR3 is TGTGCCAGCAGCTTGGGATCTGGCAGGGGCCCTTATGGCTACACCTTC. Drawing the rest from reference TRBV5-6 and TRBJ1-2, the complete variable domain is DAGVTQSPTHLIKTRGQQVTLRCSPKSGHDTVSWYQQALGQGPQFIFQYYEEEERQRGNFPDRFSGHQFPNYSSELNVNALLLGDSALYLCASSLGSGRGPYGYTFGSGTRLTVV.

This chain joins TRBV19 and TRBJ2-7; TRBD1 matches at 11 bases. CDR3 length equals 15 residues. V shed 10 bases and J 5 bases; nucleotides not matched to a gene: 13. Germline V gene lookup returns CDR1 LNHDA and CDR2 SQIVND (reference sequence). CDR3 region: CATSPGGQGGDEQYF. Written as DNA, the CDR3 is TGTGCCACCTCCCCGGGGGGACAGGGGGGCGACGAGCAGTACTTC. The complete variable domain, with remaining parts taken from reference TRBV19 and TRBJ2-7, reads DGGITQSPKYLFRKEGQNVTLSCEQNLNHDAMYWYRQDPGQGLRLIYYSQIVNDFQKGDIAEGYSVSREKKESFPLTVTSAQKNPTAFYLCATSPGGQGGDEQYFGPGTRLTVT.

The count of this clone is one. CDR3 nucleotides: TGTGCCAGCAGCGTAGATGGGACAGGGGGCCGATATGGCTACACCTTC. Its translation: CASSVDGTGGRYGYTF. The chain combines TRBV9 with TRBJ1-2; 12 positions agree with TRBD1. The CDR3 consists of 16 residues. In germline, CDR1 is SGDLS, CDR2 YYNGEE. V shed 0 bases, J shed 5 bases, and the junction held 5 bases outside the gene matches.

The chain has TRBV4-1 and TRBJ1-4, with TRBD1 matching over 9 bases. This CDR3 is 19 amino acids long. Trimming cost V 1 base and J 8 bases; bases outside gene matches: 17. CDR1 and CDR2 from the germline V gene are MGHRA and YSYEKL. In DNA form, the CDR3 reads TGCGCCAGCAGCCAAGTAGGGATTAAAACGGGACAGGGCGTAGAAAAACTGTTTTTT. Residues: CASSQVGIKTGQGVEKLFF.

In this sample, this clone turned up once. The chain employs TRBV11-1 and TRBJ2-1, with a possible D match to TRBD1 (5 bases). The V gene's germline CDR1 is SGHAT and CDR2 FQDESV (reference sequence). The CDR3 is 16 residues long. V gave up 1 base and J gave up 5 bases, with 15 bases separating them. CDR3: CASSLEGLRSNNEQFF. The CDR3 DNA sequence: TGTGCCAGCAGCTTAGAGGGGCTCCGATCAAACAATGAGCAGTTCTTC.

The chain joins TRBV14 to TRBJ2-6, with D possibly being TRBD1 (5 bases). V was trimmed by 3 bases and J by 0 bases, leaving 12 bases between them. CDR1 and CDR2 from the germline V gene are SGHDN and FVKESK. There are 17 residues in the CDR3. Written as DNA, the CDR3 is TGTGCCAGCAGCCAGATGACAGCACTCTCTGGGGCCAACGTCCTGACTTTC. Its protein is CASSQMTALSGANVLTF.

V is TRBV4-3 and J is TRBJ1-1; possibly TRBD1 for D (5 bases). Trimming removed 4 bases at V and 0 bases at J, with 18 bases between. The CDR3 sequence is 17 residues long. Germline V lookup: CDR1 LGHNA, CDR2 YSLEER. The CDR3 nucleotides are TGCGCCAGCAGCCGGGATTCAGGGTTGGGGCTGAACACTGAAGCTTTCTTT. Translating gives CASSRDSGLGLNTEAFF.

The V and J genes are TRBV6-5 and TRBJ1-2, with D maybe TRBD1 (6 bases). The CDR3 is 15 amino acids. V was shortened by 0 bases and J by 3 bases, with 11 bases between the two germline ends. Germline V CDR1 and CDR2: MNHEY, SVGAGI. The CDR3: CASSYSLGADYGYTF. The CDR3 DNA reads as TGTGCCAGCAGTTACTCGTTGGGGGCAGACTATGGCTACACCTTC.

The chain uses TRBV29-1 and TRBJ2-7; TRBD2 is a possible D gene (6 bases). Trimming stripped 4 bases from V and 6 bases from J, with 16 bases between. Per the germline V gene, CDR1 is SQVTM and CDR2 is ANQGSEA. CDR3 length: 13 amino acids. The CDR3 is CSVGLGSGREQYF. CDR3 nucleotides: TGCAGCGTTGGTCTGGGGAGCGGGCGCGAGCAGTACTTC.

In DNA, the CDR3 is TGTGCCAGCAGTCCTACTTGGAATAGCGGGAATGAGCAGTTCTTC. Its protein product is CASSPTWNSGNEQFF. The chain links TRBV27 to TRBJ2-1; 7 bases are a match to TRBD2. J lost 7 bases, V lost 5 bases, and 11 bases had no gene match. The CDR3 consists of 15 residues. Per germline, CDR1 MNHEY and CDR2 SMNVEV (reference sequence).

The CDR3 DNA reads TGTGCCAGCAGCCCCCCGACAGGGGCTAATTCACCCCTCCACTTT. Amino acid sequence: CASSPPTGANSPLHF. The V call is TRBV28, the J call TRBJ1-6; TRBD1 agrees at 8 bases. The CDR3 is 15 residues long. From germline, CDR1 is MDHEN and CDR2 SYDVKM. V trimming: 6 bases; J trimming: 6 bases; junction bases outside the gene matches: 7.